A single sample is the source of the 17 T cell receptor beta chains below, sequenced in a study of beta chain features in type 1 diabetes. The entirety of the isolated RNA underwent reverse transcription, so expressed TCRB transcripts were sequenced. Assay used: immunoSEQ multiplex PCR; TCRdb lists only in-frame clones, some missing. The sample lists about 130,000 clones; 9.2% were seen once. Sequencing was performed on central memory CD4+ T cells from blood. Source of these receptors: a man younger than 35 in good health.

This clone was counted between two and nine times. CDR3 nucleotides: TGTGCCAGCAGCCTACAGGGGGTTGGTGAGACCCAGTACTTC. Translation gives CASSLQGVGETQYF. The V and J genes are TRBV11-2 and TRBJ2-5, with 8 bases that match TRBD1. The germline gives CDR1 SGHAT, CDR2 FQNNGV. The CDR3 covers 14 residues. Trimming cost V 5 bases and J 5 bases; bases outside gene matches: 7.

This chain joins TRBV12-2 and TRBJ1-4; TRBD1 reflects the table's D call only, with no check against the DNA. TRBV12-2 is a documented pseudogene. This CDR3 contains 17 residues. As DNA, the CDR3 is TGTGCAAGTCGTCCAACCGCCGCGGGACAGCTTAATGAAAAACTGTTTTTT. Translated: CASRPTAAGQLNEKLFF.

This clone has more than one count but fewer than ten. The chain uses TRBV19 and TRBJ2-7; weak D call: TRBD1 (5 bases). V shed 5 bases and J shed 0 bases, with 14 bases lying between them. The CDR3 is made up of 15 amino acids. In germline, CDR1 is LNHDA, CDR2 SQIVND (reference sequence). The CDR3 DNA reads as TGTGCCAGTAGTTACTCCCTAACAGGCTCCTACGAGCAGTACTTC. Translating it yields CASSYSLTGSYEQYF.

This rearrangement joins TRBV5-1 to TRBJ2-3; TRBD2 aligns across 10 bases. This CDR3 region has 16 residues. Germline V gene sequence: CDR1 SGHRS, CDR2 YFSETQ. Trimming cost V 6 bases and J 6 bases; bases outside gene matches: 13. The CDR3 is CASTKAASGGADTQYF. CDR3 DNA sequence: TGCGCCAGCACCAAAGCGGCTAGCGGGGGCGCGGATACGCAGTATTTT.

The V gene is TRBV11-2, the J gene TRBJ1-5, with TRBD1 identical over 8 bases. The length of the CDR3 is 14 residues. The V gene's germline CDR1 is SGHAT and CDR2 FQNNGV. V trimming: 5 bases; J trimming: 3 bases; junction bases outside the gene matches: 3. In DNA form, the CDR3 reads TGTGCCAGCAGCCCGGGACAGGTCAATCAGCCCCAGCATTTT. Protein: CASSPGQVNQPQHF.

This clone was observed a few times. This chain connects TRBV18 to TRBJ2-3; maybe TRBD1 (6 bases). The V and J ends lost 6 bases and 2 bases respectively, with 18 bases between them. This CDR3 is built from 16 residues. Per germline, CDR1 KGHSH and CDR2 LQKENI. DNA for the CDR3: TGTGCCAGCTCGGCTAGGCAGGGGAGTGCCACAGATACGCAGTATTTT. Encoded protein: CASSARQGSATDTQYF.

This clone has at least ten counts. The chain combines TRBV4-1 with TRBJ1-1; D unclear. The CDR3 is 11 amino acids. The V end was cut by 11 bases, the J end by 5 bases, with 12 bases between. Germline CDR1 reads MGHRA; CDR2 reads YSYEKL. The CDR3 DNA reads TGCGCCCGGCGGTCCGGTACTGAAGCTTTCTTT. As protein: CARRSGTEAFF.

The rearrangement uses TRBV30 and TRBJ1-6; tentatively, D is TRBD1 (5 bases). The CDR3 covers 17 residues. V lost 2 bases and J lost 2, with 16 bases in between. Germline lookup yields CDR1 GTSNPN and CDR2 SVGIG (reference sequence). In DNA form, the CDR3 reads TGTGCCTGGAGTCGGGAGGGGATGGGGACCTATAATTCACCCCTCCACTTT. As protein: CAWSREGMGTYNSPLHF. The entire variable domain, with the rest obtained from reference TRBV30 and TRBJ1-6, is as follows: SQTIHQWPATLVQPVGSPLSLECTVEGTSNPNLYWYRQAAGRGLQLLFYSVGIGQISSEVPQNLSASRPQDRQFILSSKKLLLSDSGFYLCAWSREGMGTYNSPLHFGNGTRLTVT.

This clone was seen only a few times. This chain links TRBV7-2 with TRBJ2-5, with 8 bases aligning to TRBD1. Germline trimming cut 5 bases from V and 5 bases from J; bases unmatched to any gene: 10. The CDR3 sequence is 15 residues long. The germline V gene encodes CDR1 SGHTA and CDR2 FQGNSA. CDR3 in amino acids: CASSPFGQGAETQYF. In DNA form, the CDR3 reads TGTGCCAGCAGCCCGTTCGGACAGGGAGCGGAGACCCAGTACTTC.

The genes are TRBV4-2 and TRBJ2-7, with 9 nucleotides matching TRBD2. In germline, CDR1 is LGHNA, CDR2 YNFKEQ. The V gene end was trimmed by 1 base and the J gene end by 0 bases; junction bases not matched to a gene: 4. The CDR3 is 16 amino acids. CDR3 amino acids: CASSQGLAGNSYEQYF. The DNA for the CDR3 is TGTGCCAGCAGCCAAGGGCTAGCGGGGAACTCCTACGAGCAGTACTTC.

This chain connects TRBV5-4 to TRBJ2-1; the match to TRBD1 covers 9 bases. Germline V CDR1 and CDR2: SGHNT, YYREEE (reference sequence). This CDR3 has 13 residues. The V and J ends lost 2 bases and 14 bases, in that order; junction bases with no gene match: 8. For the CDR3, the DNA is TGTGCCAGCAGCTTACAGGGGGCGCTAGGAAAGTTCTTC. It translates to CASSLQGALGKFF.

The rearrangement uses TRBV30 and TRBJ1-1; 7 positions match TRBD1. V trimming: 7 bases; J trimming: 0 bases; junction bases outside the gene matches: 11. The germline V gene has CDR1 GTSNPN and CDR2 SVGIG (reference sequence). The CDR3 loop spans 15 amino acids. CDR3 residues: CAFGRAGGMNTEAFF. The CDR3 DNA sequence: TGTGCCTTTGGTCGGGCAGGGGGGATGAACACTGAAGCTTTCTTT.

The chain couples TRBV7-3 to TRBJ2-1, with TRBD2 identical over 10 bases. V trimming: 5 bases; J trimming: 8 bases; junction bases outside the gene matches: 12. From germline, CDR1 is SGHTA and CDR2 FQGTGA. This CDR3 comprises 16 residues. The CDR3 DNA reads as TGTGCCAGCAGCCCCCGGGTGAGCGGGGGGGCCTATGAGCAGTTCTTC. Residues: CASSPRVSGGAYEQFF.

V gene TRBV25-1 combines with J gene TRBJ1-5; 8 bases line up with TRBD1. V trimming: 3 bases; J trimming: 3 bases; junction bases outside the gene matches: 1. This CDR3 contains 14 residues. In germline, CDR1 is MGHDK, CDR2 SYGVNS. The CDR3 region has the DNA TGTGCCAGCAGTGAGGGACAGGACAATCAGCCCCAGCATTTT. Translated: CASSEGQDNQPQHF.

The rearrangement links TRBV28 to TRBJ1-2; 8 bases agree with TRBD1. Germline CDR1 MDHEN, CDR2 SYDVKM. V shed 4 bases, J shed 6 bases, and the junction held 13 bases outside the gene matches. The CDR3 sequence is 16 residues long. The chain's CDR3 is CASSSTGDRISDGYTF. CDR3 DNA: TGTGCCAGCAGTTCGACAGGGGATAGGATCTCAGATGGCTACACCTTC.

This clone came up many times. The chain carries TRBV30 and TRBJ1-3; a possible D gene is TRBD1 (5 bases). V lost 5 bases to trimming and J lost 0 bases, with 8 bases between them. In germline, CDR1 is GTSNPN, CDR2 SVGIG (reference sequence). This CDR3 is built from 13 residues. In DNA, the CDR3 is TGTGCCTGGGACAGTAACTCTGGAAACACCATATATTTT. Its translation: CAWDSNSGNTIYF.

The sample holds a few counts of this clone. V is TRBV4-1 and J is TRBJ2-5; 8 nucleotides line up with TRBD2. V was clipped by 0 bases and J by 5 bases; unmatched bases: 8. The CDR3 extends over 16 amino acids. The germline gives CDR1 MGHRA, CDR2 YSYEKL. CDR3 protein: CASSQEGAGVGETQYF. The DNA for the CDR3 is TGCGCCAGCAGCCAAGAAGGAGCGGGGGTAGGGGAGACCCAGTACTTC.